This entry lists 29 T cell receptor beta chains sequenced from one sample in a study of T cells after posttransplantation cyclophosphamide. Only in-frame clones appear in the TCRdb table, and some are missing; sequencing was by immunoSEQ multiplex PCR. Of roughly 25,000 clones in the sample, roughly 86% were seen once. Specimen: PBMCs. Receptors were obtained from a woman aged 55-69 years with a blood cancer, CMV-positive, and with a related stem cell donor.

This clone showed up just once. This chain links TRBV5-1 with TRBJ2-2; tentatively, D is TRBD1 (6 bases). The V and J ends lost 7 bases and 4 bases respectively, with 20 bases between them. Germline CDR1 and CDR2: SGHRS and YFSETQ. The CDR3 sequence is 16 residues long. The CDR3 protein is CASGLQGRVLTGELFF. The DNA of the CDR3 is TGCGCCAGCGGCCTACAGGGTCGGGTTCTCACCGGGGAGCTGTTTTTT. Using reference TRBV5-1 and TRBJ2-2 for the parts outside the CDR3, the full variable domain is KAGVTQTPRYLIKTRGQQVTLSCSPISGHRSVSWYQQTPGQGLQFLFEYFSETQRNKGNFPGRFSGRQFSNSRSEMNVSTLELGDSALYLCASGLQGRVLTGELFFGEGSRLTVL.

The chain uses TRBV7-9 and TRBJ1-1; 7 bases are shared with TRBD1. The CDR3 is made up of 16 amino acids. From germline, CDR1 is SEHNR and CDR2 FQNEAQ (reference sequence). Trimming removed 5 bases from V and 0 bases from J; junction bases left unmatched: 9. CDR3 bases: TGTGCCAGCAGCGCCCTTGGGGGACAGTTGAACACTGAAGCTTTCTTT. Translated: CASSALGGQLNTEAFF.

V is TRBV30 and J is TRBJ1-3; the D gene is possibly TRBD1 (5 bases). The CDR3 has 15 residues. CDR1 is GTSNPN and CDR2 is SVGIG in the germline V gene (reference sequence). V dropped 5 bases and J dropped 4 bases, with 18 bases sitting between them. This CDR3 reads CAWGVGRTSGNTIYF. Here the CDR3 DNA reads TGTGCCTGGGGGGTAGGAAGGACATCGGGAAACACCATATATTTT. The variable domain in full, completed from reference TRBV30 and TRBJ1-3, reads SQTIHQWPATLVQPVGSPLSLECTVEGTSNPNLYWYRQAAGRGLQLLFYSVGIGQISSEVPQNLSASRPQDRQFILSSKKLLLSDSGFYLCAWGVGRTSGNTIYFGEGSWLTVV.

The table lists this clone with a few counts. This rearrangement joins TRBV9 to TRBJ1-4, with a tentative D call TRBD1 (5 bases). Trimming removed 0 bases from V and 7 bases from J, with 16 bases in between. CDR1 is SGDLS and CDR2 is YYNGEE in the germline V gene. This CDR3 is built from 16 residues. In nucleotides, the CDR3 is TGTGCCAGCAGCGTAGCGGGAAGGAGGGGAGGTGAAAAACTGTTTTTT. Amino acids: CASSVAGRRGGEKLFF.

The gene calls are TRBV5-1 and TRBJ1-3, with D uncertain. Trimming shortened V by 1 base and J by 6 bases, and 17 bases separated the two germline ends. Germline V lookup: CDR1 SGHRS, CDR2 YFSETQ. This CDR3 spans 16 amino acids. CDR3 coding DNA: TGCGCCAGCAGCTTGACGGCAGCGTTTGGTGTAAACACCATATATTTT. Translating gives CASSLTAAFGVNTIYF.

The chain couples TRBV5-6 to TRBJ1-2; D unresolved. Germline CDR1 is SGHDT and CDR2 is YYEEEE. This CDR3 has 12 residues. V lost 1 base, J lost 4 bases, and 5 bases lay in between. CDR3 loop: CASSLSSYGYTF. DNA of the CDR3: TGTGCCAGCAGCTTGTCTTCCTATGGCTACACCTTC. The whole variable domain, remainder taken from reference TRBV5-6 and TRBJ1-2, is DAGVTQSPTHLIKTRGQQVTLRCSPKSGHDTVSWYQQALGQGPQFIFQYYEEEERQRGNFPDRFSGHQFPNYSSELNVNALLLGDSALYLCASSLSSYGYTFGSGTRLTVV.

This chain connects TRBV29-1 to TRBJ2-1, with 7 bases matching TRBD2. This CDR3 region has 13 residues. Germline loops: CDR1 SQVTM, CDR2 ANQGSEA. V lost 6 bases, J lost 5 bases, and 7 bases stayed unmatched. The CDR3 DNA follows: TGCAGCGTCTGGGACTACCCGAACAATGAGCAGTTCTTC. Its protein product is CSVWDYPNNEQFF.

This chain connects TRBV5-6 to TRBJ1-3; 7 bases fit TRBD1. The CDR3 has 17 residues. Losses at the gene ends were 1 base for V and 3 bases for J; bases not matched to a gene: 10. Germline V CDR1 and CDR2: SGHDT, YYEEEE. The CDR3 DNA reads TGTGCCAGCAGCTTGATCAGCTTGTACAGGGGTGGAAACACCATATATTTT. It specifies CASSLISLYRGGNTIYF.

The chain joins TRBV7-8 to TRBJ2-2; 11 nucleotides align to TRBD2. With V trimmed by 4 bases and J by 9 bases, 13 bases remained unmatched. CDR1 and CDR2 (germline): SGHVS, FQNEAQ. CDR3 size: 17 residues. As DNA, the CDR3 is TGTGCCAGCAGCTACGGCATTAGCGGGAGGGCTCTCCGGGAGCTGTTTTTT. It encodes CASSYGISGRALRELFF.

The CDR3: CASSRSGGGYNEQFF. The CDR3, as DNA: TGTGCCAGCAGCCGAAGCGGGGGGGGATACAATGAGCAGTTCTTC. The V gene is TRBV7-9, the J gene TRBJ2-1; 10 nucleotides line up with TRBD2. Germline V gene sequence: CDR1 SEHNR, CDR2 FQNEAQ (reference sequence). Unmatched junction bases numbered 5, after V lost 5 bases and J lost 4 bases. This CDR3 is 15 amino acids long. Combining the CDR3 with reference TRBV7-9 and TRBJ2-1 gives the whole variable domain DTGVSQNPRHKITKRGQNVTFRCDPISEHNRLYWYRQTLGQGPEFLTYFQNEAQLEKSRLLSDRFSAERPKGSFSTLEIQRTEQGDSAMYLCASSRSGGGYNEQFFGPGTRLTVL.

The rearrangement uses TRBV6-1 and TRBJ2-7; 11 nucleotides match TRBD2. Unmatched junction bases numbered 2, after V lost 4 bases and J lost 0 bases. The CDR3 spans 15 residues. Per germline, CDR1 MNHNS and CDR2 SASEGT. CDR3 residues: CASSAGLAASYEQYF. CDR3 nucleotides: TGTGCCAGCAGTGCGGGACTAGCGGCCTCCTACGAGCAGTACTTC.

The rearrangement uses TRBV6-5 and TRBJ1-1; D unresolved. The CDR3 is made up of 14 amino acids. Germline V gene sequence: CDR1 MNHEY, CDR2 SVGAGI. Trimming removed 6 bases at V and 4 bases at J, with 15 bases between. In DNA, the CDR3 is TGTGCCAGCAGGGAGGGAGGAGGAGGCACTGAAGCTTTCTTT. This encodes CASREGGGGTEAFF.

CDR3 amino acids: CASSGTGVSYEQYF. The CDR3 nucleotides read TGTGCCAGCAGTGGGACAGGGGTGTCCTACGAGCAGTACTTC. The rearrangement joins TRBV6-1 to TRBJ2-7; 9 nucleotides agree with TRBD1. Germline trimming cut 4 bases from V and 1 base from J; bases unmatched to any gene: 2. Germline CDR1 reads MNHNS; CDR2 reads SASEGT. The CDR3 spans 14 residues.

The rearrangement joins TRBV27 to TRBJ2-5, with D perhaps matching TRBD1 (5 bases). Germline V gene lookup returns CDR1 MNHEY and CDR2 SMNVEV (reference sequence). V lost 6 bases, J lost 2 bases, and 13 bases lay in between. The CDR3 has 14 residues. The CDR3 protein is CASSQGWAQETQYF. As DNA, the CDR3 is TGTGCCAGCAGCCAGGGTTGGGCGCAAGAGACCCAGTACTTC.

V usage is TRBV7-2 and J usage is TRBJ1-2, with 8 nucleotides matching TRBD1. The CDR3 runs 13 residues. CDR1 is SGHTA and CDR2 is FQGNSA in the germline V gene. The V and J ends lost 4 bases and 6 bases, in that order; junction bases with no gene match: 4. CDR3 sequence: CASSWDRRNGYTF. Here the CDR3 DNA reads TGTGCCAGCAGCTGGGACAGGAGAAATGGCTACACCTTC.

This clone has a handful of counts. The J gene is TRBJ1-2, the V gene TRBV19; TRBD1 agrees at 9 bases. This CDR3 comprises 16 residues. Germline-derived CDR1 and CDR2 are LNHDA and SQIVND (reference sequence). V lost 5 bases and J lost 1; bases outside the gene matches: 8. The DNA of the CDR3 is TGTGCCAGTAGTGGGGGGACAGGGACAAGTAACTATGGCTACACCTTC. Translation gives CASSGGTGTSNYGYTF.

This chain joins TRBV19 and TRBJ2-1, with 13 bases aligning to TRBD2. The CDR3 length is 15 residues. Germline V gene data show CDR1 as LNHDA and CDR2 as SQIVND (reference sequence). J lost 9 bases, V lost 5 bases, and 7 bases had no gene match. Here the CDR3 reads CASSSIGLAGVEQFF. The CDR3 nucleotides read TGTGCCAGTAGTTCTATCGGACTAGCGGGAGTTGAGCAGTTCTTC.

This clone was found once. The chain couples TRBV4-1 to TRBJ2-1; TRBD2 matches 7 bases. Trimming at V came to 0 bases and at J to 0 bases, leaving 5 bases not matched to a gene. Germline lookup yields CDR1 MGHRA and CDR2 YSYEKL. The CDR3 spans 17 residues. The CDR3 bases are TGCGCCAGCAGCCAAGATTCTGGCGGGAGCTCCTACAATGAGCAGTTCTTC. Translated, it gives CASSQDSGGSSYNEQFF.

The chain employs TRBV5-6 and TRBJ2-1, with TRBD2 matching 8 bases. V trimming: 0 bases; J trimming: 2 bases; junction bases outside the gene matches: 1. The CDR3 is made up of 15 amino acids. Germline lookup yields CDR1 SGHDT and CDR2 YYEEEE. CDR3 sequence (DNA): TGTGCCAGCAGCTTGGCAGCGGGAGCCTACAATGAGCAGTTCTTC. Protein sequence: CASSLAAGAYNEQFF. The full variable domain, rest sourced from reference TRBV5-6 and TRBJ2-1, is DAGVTQSPTHLIKTRGQQVTLRCSPKSGHDTVSWYQQALGQGPQFIFQYYEEEERQRGNFPDRFSGHQFPNYSSELNVNALLLGDSALYLCASSLAAGAYNEQFFGPGTRLTVL.

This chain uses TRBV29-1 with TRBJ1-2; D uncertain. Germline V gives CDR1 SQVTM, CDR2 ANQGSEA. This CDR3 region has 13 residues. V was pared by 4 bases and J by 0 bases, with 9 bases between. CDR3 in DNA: TGCAGCGTTGTTCAGGTACCTAACTATGGCTACACCTTC. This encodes CSVVQVPNYGYTF. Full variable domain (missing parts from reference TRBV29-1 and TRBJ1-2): SAVISQKPSRDICQRGTSLTIQCQVDSQVTMMFWYRQQPGQSLTLIATANQGSEATYESGFVIDKFPISRPNLTFSTLTVSNMSPEDSSIYLCSVVQVPNYGYTFGSGTRLTVV.

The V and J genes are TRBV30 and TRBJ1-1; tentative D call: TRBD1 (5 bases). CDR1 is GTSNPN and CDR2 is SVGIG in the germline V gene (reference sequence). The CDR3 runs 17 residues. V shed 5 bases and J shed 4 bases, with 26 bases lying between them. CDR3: CAWEQFGRAMGGTEAFF. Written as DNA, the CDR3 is TGTGCCTGGGAGCAATTCGGCAGGGCGATGGGAGGCACTGAAGCTTTCTTT.

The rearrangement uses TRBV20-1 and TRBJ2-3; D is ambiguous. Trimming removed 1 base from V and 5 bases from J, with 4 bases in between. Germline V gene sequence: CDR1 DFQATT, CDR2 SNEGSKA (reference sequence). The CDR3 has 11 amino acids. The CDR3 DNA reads TGCAGTGCTAGAGTCCTAGATACGCAGTATTTT. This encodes CSARVLDTQYF.

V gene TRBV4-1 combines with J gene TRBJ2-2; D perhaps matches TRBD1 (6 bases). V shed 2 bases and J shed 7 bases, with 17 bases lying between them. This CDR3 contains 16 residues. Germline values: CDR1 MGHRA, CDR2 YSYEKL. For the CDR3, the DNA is TGCGCCAGCAGCCAAACTCGGGCCCTAGGGGGCGGGGAGCTGTTTTTT. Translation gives CASSQTRALGGGELFF.

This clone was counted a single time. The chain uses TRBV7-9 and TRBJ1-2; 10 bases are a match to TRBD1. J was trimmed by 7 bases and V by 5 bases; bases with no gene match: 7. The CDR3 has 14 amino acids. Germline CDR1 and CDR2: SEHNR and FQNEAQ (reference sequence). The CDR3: CASSPGTGDSGYTF. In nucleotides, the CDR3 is TGTGCCAGCAGCCCCGGGACAGGGGACTCTGGCTACACCTTC.

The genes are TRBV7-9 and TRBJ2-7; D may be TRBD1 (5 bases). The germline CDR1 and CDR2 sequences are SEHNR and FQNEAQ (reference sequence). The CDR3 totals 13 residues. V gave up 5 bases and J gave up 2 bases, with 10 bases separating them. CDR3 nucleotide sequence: TGTGCCAGCAGCCCAAAGGGGCCCTACGAGCAGTACTTC. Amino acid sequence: CASSPKGPYEQYF.

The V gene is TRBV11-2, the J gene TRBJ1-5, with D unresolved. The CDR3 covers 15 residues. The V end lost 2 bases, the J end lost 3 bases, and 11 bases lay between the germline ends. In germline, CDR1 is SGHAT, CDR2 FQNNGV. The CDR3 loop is CASSLLNSPNQPQHF. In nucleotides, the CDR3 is TGTGCCAGCAGCTTACTAAACAGCCCCAATCAGCCCCAGCATTTT. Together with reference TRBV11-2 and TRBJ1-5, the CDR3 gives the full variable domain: EAGVAQSPRYKIIEKRQSVAFWCNPISGHATLYWYQQILGQGPKLLIQFQNNGVVDDSQLPKDRFSAERLKGVDSTLKIQPAKLEDSAVYLCASSLLNSPNQPQHFGDGTRLSIL.

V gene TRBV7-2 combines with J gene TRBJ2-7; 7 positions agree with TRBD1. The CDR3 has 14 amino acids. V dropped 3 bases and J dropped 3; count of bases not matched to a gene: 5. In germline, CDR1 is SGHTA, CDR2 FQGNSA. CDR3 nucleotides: TGTGCCAGCAGCTTGTCCCCAGGGGGCTACGAGCAGTACTTC. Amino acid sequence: CASSLSPGGYEQYF.

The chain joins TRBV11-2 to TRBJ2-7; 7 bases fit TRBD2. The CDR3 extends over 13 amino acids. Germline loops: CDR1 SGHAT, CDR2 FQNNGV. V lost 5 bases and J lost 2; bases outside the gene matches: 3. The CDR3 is CASSIGLAYEQYF. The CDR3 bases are TGTGCCAGCAGCATTGGACTAGCCTACGAGCAGTACTTC.

CDR3 protein: CASSQRQADYGYTF. The CDR3 nucleotides are TGTGCCAGCAGTCAAAGACAGGCGGACTATGGCTACACCTTC. The V call is TRBV6-1, the J call TRBJ1-2; perhaps TRBD1 as D (6 bases). The CDR3 is 14 residues long. V was cut by 5 bases and J by 3 bases, with 13 bases left in between. Germline CDR1 and CDR2: MNHNS and SASEGT.